Following are 18 T cell receptor beta chains from one sample sequenced in a study of T cells in Graves' hyperthyroidism and ophthalmopathy. The CDR3 regions of TCR beta were amplified from RNA transcripts. First-round RT-PCR of the TCR CDR3 relied on the HTBI primer set. TCRdb processed the multiplex PCR reads anew with MiXCR; each CDR3 protein has one entry. Here the sample spans approximately 400,000 distinct CDR3 sequences, 15% to 18% being singletons. Material for sequencing was blood. The receptors shown here come from a woman under 30 with Graves' hyperthyroidism.

This clonotype came up many times. This chain joins TRBV20-1 and TRBJ2-1; 9 bases line up with TRBD2. The CDR3 spans 17 residues. Per germline, CDR1 DFQATT and CDR2 SNEGSKA (reference sequence). This chain's CDR3 is CTSWNLAGWFSYNEQFF. The CDR3 coding sequence is TGCACCTCATGGAACCTAGCGGGATGGTTCTCCTACAATGAGCAGTTCTTC.

The chain has TRBV7-2 and TRBJ2-7; tentatively, D is TRBD1 or TRBD2 (5 bases each). The CDR3 contains 12 residues. V was trimmed by 10 bases and J by 7 bases, leaving 17 bases between them. Germline loops: CDR1 SGHTA, CDR2 FQGNSA. The CDR3 reads CATGQGTVEQYF. The CDR3 bases are TGTGCCACGGGGCAGGGAACGGTTGAGCAGTACTTC.

This clonotype occurred a few times. The chain employs TRBV27 and TRBJ2-5; D may be TRBD2 (6 bases). This CDR3 has 13 residues. V lost 1 base, J lost 5 bases, and 8 bases lay in between. Germline-derived CDR1 and CDR2 are MNHEY and SMNVEV (reference sequence). The CDR3 sequence is CASSLFGGETQYF. The CDR3 DNA is TGTGCCAGCAGTTTATTTGGAGGGGAGACCCAGTACTTC.

Ten or more counts support this clonotype. The V gene is TRBV3-1, the J gene TRBJ2-5; 7 bases map to TRBD2. The length of the CDR3 is 17 residues. The J segment lost 5 bases and the V segment lost 0 bases, leaving 12 bases of the junction unmatched. Germline CDR1 and CDR2: LGHDT and YNNKEL (reference sequence). CDR3 sequence (DNA): TGTGCCAGCAGCCAAGATATGGGGGGAGGGCCGGGGGAGACCCAGTACTTC. Translation: CASSQDMGGGPGETQYF.

This clonotype was seen only a few times. V gene TRBV19 combines with J gene TRBJ1-5; TRBD1 matches 7 bases. The V segment lost 7 bases and the J segment 0 bases; nucleotides outside the gene matches: 6. This CDR3 region has 15 residues. From germline, CDR1 is LNHDA and CDR2 SQIVND (reference sequence). CDR3 amino acids: CASIRDSCSNQPQHF. CDR3 sequence (DNA): TGTGCCAGTATCCGGGACAGCTGTAGCAATCAGCCCCAGCATTTT.

Many counts were recorded for this clonotype. The rearrangement links TRBV12-3 or TRBV12-4 to TRBJ1-1; D is ambiguous. CDR3 length equals 13 residues. Between the trimmed V and J ends, which lost 5 bases and 1 base, there was a span of 8 bases. CDR3 nucleotide sequence: TGTGCCAGCAGTAATACAGCGAACACTGAAGCTTTCTTT. Encoded protein: CASSNTANTEAFF.

This clonotype has ten or more counts. The rearrangement links TRBV28 to TRBJ2-6, with D uncertain. Trimming removed 5 bases at V and 0 bases at J, with 11 bases between. This CDR3 region has 16 residues. Per germline, CDR1 MDHEN and CDR2 SYDVKM. CDR3 region: CASSPLSDSGANVLTF. In DNA form, the CDR3 reads TGTGCCAGCAGTCCCCTCTCAGACTCTGGGGCCAACGTCCTGACTTTC.

The chain's CDR3 is CASTPGGGNSPLHF. CDR3 coding DNA: TGTGCCAGCACCCCAGGGGGGGGGAATTCACCCCTCCACTTT. This sequence joins TRBV6-1 and TRBJ1-6, with TRBD1 identical over 7 bases. Looked up from germline, CDR1 is MNHNS and CDR2 is SASEGT. V shed 7 bases and J 7 bases; nucleotides not matched to a gene: 7. CDR3 size: 14 residues.

This clonotype was seen ten or more times. This rearrangement joins TRBV11-2 to TRBJ1-1, with TRBD1 matching over 7 bases. V lost 5 bases to trimming and J lost 7 bases; unmatched junction nucleotides: 10. This CDR3 comprises 14 residues. CDR1 is SGHAT, CDR2 FQNNGV, per germline. CDR3 loop: CASSPFGQVNEAFF. CDR3 nucleotides: TGTGCCAGCAGCCCCTTTGGACAGGTAAATGAAGCTTTCTTT.

This clonotype was observed at least ten times. The chain employs TRBV28 and TRBJ1-4, with TRBD1 as a possible D gene (6 bases). The CDR3 is 14 amino acids. The V gene's germline CDR1 is MDHEN and CDR2 SYDVKM. Trimming cost V 6 bases and J 8 bases, with 16 bases left between them. As DNA, the CDR3 is TGTGCCAGCAGCCCCCGGACAGCCGGAGAAAAACTGTTTTTT. Translated, it gives CASSPRTAGEKLFF.

This clonotype was detected many times. CDR3 nucleotides: TGTGCCAGCAGCCGCTGGAGGGGTGCCGGAAACACCATATATTTT. It specifies CASSRWRGAGNTIYF. The chain has TRBV3-1 and TRBJ1-3; TRBD1 might be the D (5 bases). From germline, CDR1 is LGHDT and CDR2 YNNKEL (reference sequence). Trimming stripped 4 bases from V and 4 bases from J, with 14 bases between. The length of the CDR3 is 15 residues.

V usage is TRBV7-2 and J usage is TRBJ1-5; tentatively, D is TRBD1 (5 bases). The CDR3 is made up of 15 amino acids. Trimming removed 3 bases from V and 1 base from J, with 10 bases in between. Germline CDR1 SGHTA, CDR2 FQGNSA. The DNA of the CDR3 is TGTGCCAGCAGCTTTTCTTGGGGGAGCAATCAGCCCCAGCATTTT. It translates to CASSFSWGSNQPQHF.

This sequence joins TRBV7-9 and TRBJ2-1; D perhaps matches TRBD2 (5 bases). CDR3 length: 16 amino acids. V lost 4 bases to trimming and J lost 7 bases, with 20 bases between them. Looked up from germline, CDR1 is SEHNR and CDR2 is FQNEAQ (reference sequence). The CDR3 sequence is CASSSTTASVFNEQFF. The DNA of the CDR3 is TGTGCCAGCAGCTCGACTACAGCCTCCGTCTTTAATGAGCAGTTCTTC.

Ten or more counts support this clonotype. The chain uses TRBV20-1 and TRBJ2-1; possible D gene TRBD2, 5 bases. Germline loops: CDR1 DFQATT, CDR2 SNEGSKA (reference sequence). The CDR3 sequence is 12 residues long. Trimming took 6 bases from V and 7 from J, leaving 13 bases between them. This chain's CDR3 is CSARDSGNEQFF. The CDR3 DNA reads TGCAGTGCCCGAGACTCGGGGAATGAGCAGTTCTTC.

This clonotype was observed a few times. The chain links TRBV5-1 to TRBJ2-2, with no clear D. The CDR3 is 13 amino acids. Trimming cost V 4 bases and J 1 base, with 5 bases left between them. Germline CDR1 and CDR2: SGHRS and YFSETQ. The CDR3 DNA sequence: TGCGCCAGCAGCACGGGGAACACCGGGGAGCTGTTTTTT. This encodes CASSTGNTGELFF. Drawing the rest from reference TRBV5-1 and TRBJ2-2, the complete variable domain is KAGVTQTPRYLIKTRGQQVTLSCSPISGHRSVSWYQQTPGQGLQFLFEYFSETQRNKGNFPGRFSGRQFSNSRSEMNVSTLELGDSALYLCASSTGNTGELFFGEGSRLTVL.

This clonotype was counted ten times or more. The chain joins TRBV11-2 to TRBJ2-7; D is ambiguous. CDR1 and CDR2 from the germline V gene are SGHAT and FQNNGV. Deletions cut 1 base from V and 11 bases from J, with 12 bases between. The CDR3 has 12 amino acids. The CDR3 region has the DNA TGTGCCAGCAGCTTAGTTTATGGAGTGGAGTACTTC. It specifies CASSLVYGVEYF.

This clonotype was counted a few times. The chain carries TRBV11-2 and TRBJ1-3; D remains ambiguous. Germline loops: CDR1 SGHAT, CDR2 FQNNGV. The CDR3 has 15 residues. V lost 4 bases and J lost 6, with 16 bases in between. The CDR3: CASSSGRIAENTIYF. Here the CDR3 DNA reads TGTGCCAGCAGCTCCGGACGGATTGCGGAAAACACCATATATTTT.

Points on this clonotype: A much larger clone lies one base from this, so it may be a read error. The conserved closing phenylalanine or tryptophan is absent in this CDR3, likely reflecting a read error. The rearrangement joins TRBV7-6 to TRBJ1-1; D is uncertain. The ends were cut back, 4 bases at V and 2 bases at J, with 11 bases in the middle. The CDR3 runs 14 residues. CDR1 is SGHVS, CDR2 FNYEAQ, per germline. The CDR3 loop reads CASSSDPGNTEAFS. The DNA of the CDR3 is TGTGCCAGCAGCTCGGACCCGGGAAACACTGAAGCTTTCTCT.